Below, 25 T cell receptor beta chains from the same sample are listed, as sequenced in a study of T-cell memory formation after mild COVID-19. Each CDR3 protein gets one entry after TCRdb re-called the 5' RACE reads with MiXCR. The repertoire holds about 320,000 distinct CDR3 sequences, with 13% to 15% as singletons. Specimen: PBMCs or a T cell subset sorted from them (not recorded which). The receptors originated from a man in his late teens or twenties who had mild COVID-19 (a few samples of this study predate the infection). Cell type and time point are not known.

This clonotype was detected only a few times. The V call is TRBV4-1, the J call TRBJ1-2; D possibly corresponds to TRBD1 (5 bases). The V end was cut by 0 bases, the J end by 2 bases, with 13 bases between. Germline CDR1 and CDR2: MGHRA and YSYEKL. This CDR3 has 16 residues. CDR3 sequence: CASSQERGVENYGYTF. CDR3 nucleotide sequence: TGCGCCAGCAGCCAAGAGCGGGGGGTAGAAAACTATGGCTACACCTTC.

This chain uses TRBV6-1 with TRBJ2-7; D gene ambiguous. Germline-derived CDR1 and CDR2 are MNHNS and SASEGT. The germline V and J ends were trimmed by 2 bases and 2 bases, with 7 bases remaining between them. CDR3 length: 13 residues. The CDR3 sequence is CASSEWAPYEQYF. DNA for the CDR3: TGTGCCAGCAGTGAATGGGCACCCTACGAGCAGTACTTC.

On this clonotype itself: Its ends do not fully match the called genes, so a read error is possible. The V and J genes are TRBV15 and TRBJ2-5; tentative D call: TRBD1 (6 bases). The V gene's germline CDR1 is LNHNV and CDR2 YYDKDF (reference sequence). CDR3 length equals 11 residues. In DNA, the CDR3 is TGTGCCGCCAGGGGAGAAGAGACCCAGTACTTC. As protein: CAARGEETQYF.

The rearrangement joins TRBV7-9 to TRBJ2-4; TRBD2 might be the D (5 bases). This CDR3 is built from 16 residues. V lost 7 bases and J lost 6, with 22 bases in between. CDR1 and CDR2 from the germline V gene are SEHNR and FQNEAQ (reference sequence). CDR3 DNA: TGTGCCAGCACCCAAACCGGCGAGCGGCCAACAAACATTCAGTACTTC. It encodes CASTQTGERPTNIQYF.

This chain connects TRBV6-2 or TRBV6-3 to TRBJ2-5, with 9 positions matching TRBD2. With V trimmed by 2 bases and J by 5 bases, 6 bases remained unmatched. Germline lookup yields CDR1 MNHEY and CDR2 SVGEGT. There are 15 residues in the CDR3. The CDR3 loop is CASSYDASGAETQYF. The DNA for the CDR3 is TGTGCCAGCAGTTACGACGCTAGCGGGGCTGAGACCCAGTACTTC.

The rearrangement uses TRBV4-1 and TRBJ1-5, with TRBD1 as a possible D gene (6 bases). The CDR3 is 15 amino acids. V was shortened by 6 bases and J by 1 base, with 13 bases between the two germline ends. The germline gives CDR1 MGHRA, CDR2 YSYEKL. CDR3 sequence reads: CASSGTGASNQPQHF. In nucleotides, the CDR3 is TGCGCCAGCAGTGGGACGGGGGCGAGCAATCAGCCCCAGCATTTT.

V gene TRBV3-1 combines with J gene TRBJ2-3, with 7 bases identical to TRBD2. The germline V gene encodes CDR1 LGHDT and CDR2 YNNKEL (reference sequence). Trimming at V came to 3 bases and at J to 0 bases, leaving 3 bases not matched to a gene. The CDR3 sequence is 15 residues long. The CDR3 reads CASSQGGTSTDTQYF. CDR3 DNA sequence: TGTGCCAGCAGCCAGGGGGGGACTAGCACAGATACGCAGTATTTT.

This chain links TRBV6-2 or TRBV6-3 with TRBJ2-5; 7 nucleotides match TRBD2. Germline V CDR1 and CDR2: MNHEY, SVGEGT. The trim removed 2 bases at V and 0 bases at J, leaving 6 bases unmatched. CDR3 length: 16 amino acids. The CDR3 here is CASSYRTREYQETQYF. CDR3 DNA sequence: TGTGCCAGCAGTTACCGGACTAGGGAGTACCAAGAGACCCAGTACTTC.

The table lists this clonotype with a few counts. This rearrangement joins TRBV24-1 to TRBJ2-7; 7 positions match TRBD1. The junction had 9 bases not matched to a gene; V was cut back by 8 bases and J by 9 bases. CDR1 is KGHDR and CDR2 is SFDVKD in the germline V gene. This CDR3 spans 12 amino acids. CDR3: CATKDRAGAQYF. In DNA form, the CDR3 reads TGTGCCACCAAAGACAGGGCAGGCGCGCAGTACTTC.

This sequence joins TRBV2 and TRBJ2-7, with 9 positions matching TRBD1. CDR1 is SNHLY and CDR2 is FYNNEI in the germline V gene. This CDR3 region has 12 residues. Trimming cost V 9 bases and J 6 bases; bases outside gene matches: 6. CDR3 protein: CARNLDRGEQYV. The CDR3 bases are TGTGCCAGGAATCTGGACAGGGGCGAGCAGTACGTC.

The sample holds a few counts of this clonotype. The V call is TRBV7-2, the J call TRBJ2-7; TRBD2 aligns across 13 bases. This CDR3 has 13 amino acids. Germline values: CDR1 SGHTA, CDR2 FQGNSA. Trimming at V came to 5 bases and at J to 7 bases, leaving 2 bases not matched to a gene. The CDR3 bases are TGTGCCAGCAGCGTGGGACTAGCGGGGGAGCAGTACGTC. The encoded protein is CASSVGLAGEQYV.

The chain couples TRBV9 to TRBJ2-2; TRBD1 aligns across 7 bases. The CDR3 contains 17 residues. Per the germline V gene, CDR1 is SGDLS and CDR2 is YYNGEE. The junction had 9 bases not matched to a gene; V was cut back by 2 bases and J by 2 bases. CDR3 bases: TGTGCCAGCAGCGTCCACCGGACAGGACCAAACACCGGGGAGCTGTTTTTT. Its protein is CASSVHRTGPNTGELFF.

This clonotype was counted only a few times. The chain employs TRBV9 and TRBJ2-2, with 10 nucleotides matching TRBD2. There are 17 residues in the CDR3. Losses at the gene ends were 4 bases for V and 2 bases for J; bases not matched to a gene: 8. Germline CDR1 reads SGDLS; CDR2 reads YYNGEE. The CDR3 sequence is CASSFPSGGANTGELFF. The CDR3 DNA is TGTGCCAGCAGCTTTCCGAGCGGGGGGGCTAACACCGGGGAGCTGTTTTTT.

A few counts support this clonotype. One base away lies a much larger clone, so this may be a sequencing read error. This chain links TRBV9 with TRBJ1-1; D remains unclear. The CDR3 runs 13 residues. CDR1 is SGDLS, CDR2 YYNGEE, per germline. V dropped 0 bases and J dropped 1 base, with 4 bases sitting between them. The CDR3 nucleotides read TGTGCCAGCAGCGTAGCAGGGAACACTGAAGCTTTCTTT. Its translation is CASSVAGNTEAFF.

There are a few counts of this clonotype. The chain couples TRBV4-2 to TRBJ2-5, with a possible D match to TRBD2 (6 bases). The CDR3 is made up of 16 amino acids. The V and J ends lost 0 bases and 4 bases respectively, with 15 bases between them. Germline CDR1 LGHNA, CDR2 YNFKEQ. The CDR3, as DNA: TGTGCCAGCAGCCAAGATATTGGGGGGATGAGAGAGACCCAGTACTTC. Its translation: CASSQDIGGMRETQYF.

The J gene is TRBJ2-1, the V gene TRBV7-6; 8 nucleotides align to TRBD1. After removal of 3 bases from V and 7 bases from J, the junction contained 11 bases not matched to a gene. CDR3 length: 16 residues. Germline values: CDR1 SGHVS, CDR2 FNYEAQ. The CDR3 DNA is TGTGCCAGCAGCTTGACCGGGCAGGGGGCTCGGAATGAGCAGTTCTTC. Translation gives CASSLTGQGARNEQFF.

This clonotype was observed a handful of times. V usage is TRBV3-1 and J usage is TRBJ2-1; TRBD2 aligns across 10 bases. CDR3 length equals 15 residues. CDR1 LGHDT and CDR2 YNNKEL come from the germline V gene (reference sequence). After removal of 1 base from V and 7 bases from J, the junction contained 4 bases not matched to a gene. The CDR3 sequence: CASSQVLAGENEQFF. In DNA, the CDR3 is TGTGCCAGCAGCCAAGTTCTAGCGGGGGAGAATGAGCAGTTCTTC.

This clonotype has only a few counts. The J gene is TRBJ1-5, the V gene TRBV6-2 or TRBV6-3; TRBD1 matches 11 bases. Germline-derived CDR1 and CDR2 are MNHEY and SVGEGT. The CDR3 consists of 16 residues. The V segment lost 6 bases and the J segment 5 bases; nucleotides outside the gene matches: 9. The CDR3 nucleotides read TGTGCCAGCAGATCGGGGACAGGGGGGAGAGATCAGCCCCAGCATTTT. Residues: CASRSGTGGRDQPQHF.

This clonotype was detected a few times. The V and J genes are TRBV5-1 and TRBJ2-5; 7 positions match TRBD1. Germline V CDR1 and CDR2: SGHRS, YFSETQ. The CDR3 is made up of 15 amino acids. The trim removed 4 bases at V and 0 bases at J, leaving 6 bases unmatched. The DNA for the CDR3 is TGCGCCAGCAGCCAGGGGGACAGATACCAAGAGACCCAGTACTTC. This sequence encodes CASSQGDRYQETQYF.

V gene TRBV20-1 combines with J gene TRBJ1-2; D remains ambiguous. There are 11 residues in the CDR3. Germline lookup yields CDR1 DFQATT and CDR2 SNEGSKA (reference sequence). The CDR3 here is CGYRENYGYTF. The CDR3 nucleotides are TGCGGGTATAGGGAGAACTATGGCTACACCTTC.

In this sample, this clonotype turned up a few times. V usage is TRBV25-1 and J usage is TRBJ1-1; unclear D gene. The germline gives CDR1 MGHDK, CDR2 SYGVNS. This CDR3 region has 15 residues. V gave up 1 base and J gave up 1 base, with 10 bases separating them. For the CDR3, the DNA is TGTGCCAGCAGTGAATCCCGGGGAGCGAACACTGAAGCTTTCTTT. Translated, it gives CASSESRGANTEAFF.

There are a few counts of this clonotype. The chain has TRBV24-1 and TRBJ2-7, with 11 bases lining up with TRBD1. The CDR3 covers 13 residues. The V segment lost 2 bases and the J segment 9 bases; nucleotides outside the gene matches: 2. Germline CDR1 KGHDR, CDR2 SFDVKD. The DNA of the CDR3 is TGTGCCACCAGTGATTCCGGGACAGGGGGGCAGTACTTC. It specifies CATSDSGTGGQYF.

The chain has TRBV4-1 and TRBJ2-7; 7 bases match TRBD1. The germline V gene encodes CDR1 MGHRA and CDR2 YSYEKL. Germline trimming cut 5 bases from V and 6 bases from J; bases unmatched to any gene: 4. CDR3 size: 12 residues. CDR3 coding DNA: TGCGCCAGCAGCTCAACAGGGGCCGAGCAGTACTTC. It yields the protein CASSSTGAEQYF.

The V and J genes are TRBV6-6 and TRBJ2-7; D is undetermined. V was shortened by 2 bases and J by 2 bases, with 7 bases between the two germline ends. Germline CDR1 is MNHNY and CDR2 is SVGAGI (reference sequence). CDR3 size: 13 residues. CDR3 nucleotide sequence: TGTGCCAGCAGTTACGGGATACCCTACGAGCAGTACTTC. Its translation: CASSYGIPYEQYF.

The chain combines TRBV20-1 with TRBJ1-1; no clear D. This CDR3 region has 13 residues. V was pared by 3 bases and J by 3 bases, with 11 bases between. The germline CDR1 and CDR2 sequences are DFQATT and SNEGSKA (reference sequence). CDR3 amino acids: CSASGSVDTEAFF. CDR3 sequence (DNA): TGCAGTGCTAGTGGGTCAGTTGACACTGAAGCTTTCTTT.